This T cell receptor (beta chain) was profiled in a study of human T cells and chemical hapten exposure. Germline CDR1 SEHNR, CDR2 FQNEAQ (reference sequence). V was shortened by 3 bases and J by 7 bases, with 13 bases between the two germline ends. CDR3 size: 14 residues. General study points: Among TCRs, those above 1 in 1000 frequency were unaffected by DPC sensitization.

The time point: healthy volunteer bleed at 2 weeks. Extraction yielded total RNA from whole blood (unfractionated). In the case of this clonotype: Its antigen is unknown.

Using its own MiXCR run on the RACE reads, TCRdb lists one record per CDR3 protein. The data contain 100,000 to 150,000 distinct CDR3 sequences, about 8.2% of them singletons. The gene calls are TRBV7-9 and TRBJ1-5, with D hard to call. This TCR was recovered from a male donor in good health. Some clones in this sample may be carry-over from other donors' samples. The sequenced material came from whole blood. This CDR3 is CASSFGDLGQPQHF. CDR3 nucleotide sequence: TGTGCCAGCAGCTTCGGGGATCTCGGACAGCCCCAGCATTTT.